Listed here are 15 T cell receptor beta chains from one sample, sequenced in a study of cytomegalovirus exposure and HLA in healthy donors. TCRdb's copy holds only in-frame clones and misses some; the assay was immunoSEQ multiplex PCR. The sample lists roughly 280,000 clones; 80% to 90% were seen once. Sequencing was done on a sample of PBMCs. The receptors shown here come from a woman between 18 and 29 years old in good health and CMV-seronegative.

This clone was detected only a few times. The chain has TRBV2 and TRBJ1-1; the match to TRBD1 covers 9 bases. CDR3 length: 14 amino acids. The V gene's germline CDR1 is SNHLY and CDR2 FYNNEI. Trimming at V came to 6 bases and at J to 7 bases, leaving 9 bases not matched to a gene. The DNA of the CDR3 is TGTGCCAGCAGATCGGGACAGGGAGTTGGTGAAGCTTTCTTT. Its protein product is CASRSGQGVGEAFF.

This clone was seen more than once but under ten times. The chain combines TRBV10-3 with TRBJ1-1; D perhaps matches TRBD1 (5 bases). This CDR3 contains 15 residues. The germline gives CDR1 ENHRY, CDR2 SYGVKD. V was shortened by 4 bases and J by 0 bases, with 12 bases between the two germline ends. This CDR3 reads CAISADRVLNTEAFF. In nucleotides, the CDR3 is TGTGCCATCAGTGCAGACAGAGTTTTGAACACTGAAGCTTTCTTT.

This chain connects TRBV30 to TRBJ1-2; a possible D gene is TRBD1 (6 bases). Germline CDR1 is GTSNPN and CDR2 is SVGIG (reference sequence). The CDR3 extends over 15 amino acids. The V and J ends lost 3 bases and 3 bases respectively, with 17 bases between them. The CDR3 bases are TGTGCCTGGAGCCTGAACAGGGTGTGGGACTATGGCTACACCTTC. This encodes CAWSLNRVWDYGYTF.

The rearrangement links TRBV29-1 to TRBJ2-1; 14 positions match TRBD2. The CDR3 contains 13 residues. The V and J ends lost 6 bases and 8 bases, in that order; junction bases with no gene match: 3. Germline V CDR1 and CDR2: SQVTM, ANQGSEA. The DNA of the CDR3 is TGCAGCGTCCGACTAGCGGGAGGGTATGAGCAGTTCTTC. Translation gives CSVRLAGGYEQFF.

This clone was detected a few times. The chain couples TRBV30 to TRBJ2-5; a weak D match, TRBD2 (5 bases). Germline V lookup: CDR1 GTSNPN, CDR2 SVGIG (reference sequence). The CDR3 totals 13 residues. Trimming stripped 3 bases from V and 2 bases from J, with 10 bases between. The CDR3 region has the DNA TGTGCCTGGAGACGGGATGGGCAAGAGACCCAGTACTTC. Its translation is CAWRRDGQETQYF.

The rearrangement joins TRBV7-8 to TRBJ1-1; 10 bases match TRBD1. The V segment lost 5 bases and the J segment 6 bases; nucleotides outside the gene matches: 6. Per germline, CDR1 SGHVS and CDR2 FQNEAQ. The CDR3 has 14 residues. In DNA, the CDR3 is TGTGCCAGCAGCCTTAGCGGGACAGGGGCTGAAGCTTTCTTT. This translates into CASSLSGTGAEAFF.

V usage is TRBV2 and J usage is TRBJ2-3, with D uncertain. This CDR3 spans 14 amino acids. V was shortened by 6 bases and J by 0 bases, with 10 bases between the two germline ends. Germline V gives CDR1 SNHLY, CDR2 FYNNEI. In nucleotides, the CDR3 is TGTGCCAGCAGAGCCGGTGCTAGCACAGATACGCAGTATTTT. Encoded protein: CASRAGASTDTQYF. The whole variable domain, filled in from reference TRBV2 and TRBJ2-3, reads EPEVTQTPSHQVTQMGQEVILRCVPISNHLYFYWYRQILGQKVEFLVSFYNNEISEKSEIFDDQFSVERPDGSNFTLKIRSTKLEDSAMYFCASRAGASTDTQYFGPGTRLTVL.

This chain links TRBV6-5 with TRBJ2-7; TRBD2 matches 7 bases. CDR1 is MNHEY and CDR2 is SVGAGI in the germline V gene. Unmatched junction bases numbered 6, after V lost 2 bases and J lost 2 bases. The CDR3 covers 15 residues. The CDR3 is CASSYAGRQTYEQYF. DNA for the CDR3: TGTGCCAGCAGTTACGCCGGGAGGCAGACCTACGAGCAGTACTTC.

This chain uses TRBV5-1 with TRBJ2-3, with 10 bases identical to TRBD2. The CDR3 is 16 amino acids. Germline CDR1 reads SGHRS; CDR2 reads YFSETQ. The V and J ends lost 1 base and 0 bases, in that order; junction bases with no gene match: 2. The CDR3 DNA is TGCGCCAGCAGCTTGTCGACTAGCGGGAGCACAGATACGCAGTATTTT. Its translation is CASSLSTSGSTDTQYF.

The chain employs TRBV5-1 and TRBJ2-7, with TRBD2 matching over 9 bases. The germline V gene has CDR1 SGHRS and CDR2 YFSETQ. The trim removed 3 bases at V and 5 bases at J, leaving 9 bases unmatched. This CDR3 is 15 amino acids long. DNA for the CDR3: TGCGCCAGCAGCTCCAGGACTAGCGTAAGGGACGAGCAGTACTTC. This codes for CASSSRTSVRDEQYF.

The chain links TRBV5-5 to TRBJ1-2; D gene ambiguous. There are 14 residues in the CDR3. V dropped 0 bases and J dropped 9 bases, with 15 bases sitting between them. Germline V CDR1 and CDR2: SGHKS, YYEKEE (reference sequence). The CDR3 protein is CASSLAETYSSYTF. CDR3 nucleotides: TGTGCCAGCAGCTTGGCGGAGACCTATAGCAGCTACACCTTC.

The CDR3 nucleotides are TGTGCCAGCAGGATAGGGACAGGGTACGACTATGGCTACACCTTC. This translates into CASRIGTGYDYGYTF. The chain is built from TRBV27 and TRBJ1-2; 9 positions match TRBD1. CDR3 size: 15 residues. Germline V lookup: CDR1 MNHEY, CDR2 SMNVEV (reference sequence). Unmatched junction bases numbered 8, after V lost 6 bases and J lost 3 bases.

The chain links TRBV19 to TRBJ1-2; 7 bases align to TRBD1. V was clipped by 5 bases and J by 2 bases; unmatched bases: 8. This CDR3 is 15 amino acids long. Germline V CDR1 and CDR2: LNHDA, SQIVND (reference sequence). The CDR3 region is CASSPRDRRNYGYTF. Here the CDR3 DNA reads TGTGCCAGTAGTCCAAGGGACAGAAGAAACTATGGCTACACCTTC.

The chain has TRBV28 and TRBJ2-3, with TRBD2 matching over 7 bases. Looked up from germline, CDR1 is MDHEN and CDR2 is SYDVKM. V trimming: 11 bases; J trimming: 5 bases; junction bases outside the gene matches: 16. The CDR3 sequence is 15 residues long. CDR3 sequence reads: CAGSQAGAVIDTQYF. The CDR3 nucleotides are TGTGCCGGAAGTCAGGCGGGAGCTGTTATAGATACGCAGTATTTT.

The V gene is TRBV10-2, the J gene TRBJ2-7, with D possibly being TRBD1 (6 bases). Trimming took off 7 bases at V and 1 base at J, with 17 bases between the two ends. Germline V lookup: CDR1 WSHSY, CDR2 SAAADI. The CDR3 totals 15 residues. The CDR3 reads CASTWTAPDSYEQYF. The CDR3 DNA reads TGCGCCAGCACCTGGACAGCCCCTGATTCCTACGAGCAGTACTTC.